This is a list of T cell receptor beta chains from one sample in a study of human T cells and chemical hapten exposure. TCRdb called the RACE reads again in MiXCR, with one record for every CDR3 protein. Among 85,000 to 100,000 distinct CDR3 sequences listed, roughly 12% were seen once. The sequenced sample was whole blood, obtained in connection with sensitization to the hapten diphenylcyclopropenone (DPC). The receptors shown here come from a woman in her thirties or forties with alopecia areata. Some clones in this sample may be carry-over from other donors' samples. Both conserved end residues are part of each CDR3. The D gene is left open where the match is weak. Only part of the rows carry a size: once, few, many, or a class if the clone is expanded.

V	D	J	size	CDR3	DNA
TRBV11-2	TRBD2	TRBJ2-1	many	CASSSGLAGVRGYNEQFF	TGTGCCAGCAGTTCGGGACTAGCGGGAGTCAGGGGCTACAATGAGCAGTTCTTC
TRBV29-1	-	TRBJ1-3	few	CSVEASGHSGNTIYF	TGCAGCGTTGAGGCGTCAGGTCACTCTGGAAACACCATATATTTT
TRBV14	TRBD1	TRBJ1-6	many	CASSQGPGTGVRSSYNSPLHF	TGTGCCAGCAGCCAAGGGCCCGGGACAGGAGTACGGAGCTCCTATAATTCACCCCTCCACTTT
TRBV7-8	-	TRBJ2-7	many	CASRHFDRPYEQYF	TGTGCCAGCAGGCACTTTGACAGACCCTACGAGCAGTACTTC
TRBV28	-	TRBJ2-7	many	CASKGRGQADYEQYF	TGTGCCAGCAAGGGCCGGGGTCAAGCAGACTACGAGCAGTACTTC
TRBV6-5	-	TRBJ2-6	few	CASSPGTAAGANVLTF	TGTGCCAGCAGCCCCGGGACCGCTGCTGGGGCCAACGTCCTGACTTTC
TRBV12-3/TRBV12-4	-	TRBJ2-3	-	CASSLSPDTQYF	TGTGCCAGCAGTTTATCGCCAGATACGCAGTATTTT
TRBV7-9	-	TRBJ1-5	few	CASSPQKAANQPQHF	TGTGCCAGCAGCCCGCAAAAAGCAGCTAATCAGCCCCAGCATTTT
TRBV7-9	-	TRBJ1-4	-	CASSPNWGTDEKLFF	TGTGCCAGCAGCCCAAACTGGGGGACGGATGAAAAACTGTTTTTT
TRBV20-1	TRBD2	TRBJ2-5	few	CSARGLAGLKTQYF	TGCAGTGCTAGAGGACTAGCGGGACTAAAGACCCAGTACTTC
TRBV29-1	-	TRBJ2-1	few	CSVESGSSYNEQFF	TGCAGCGTTGAATCCGGGAGCTCCTACAATGAGCAGTTCTTC
TRBV10-2	-	TRBJ2-7	-	CASSEMGGEQYF	TGCGCCAGCAGTGAGATGGGGGGCGAGCAGTACTTC
TRBV18	-	TRBJ2-3	-	CASSLSRQDTQYF	TGTGCCAGCTCACTTTCTCGGCAAGATACGCAGTATTTT
TRBV24-1	-	TRBJ2-3	few	CATSDPGQSFAQYF	TGTGCCACCAGTGACCCCGGCCAAAGTTTTGCGCAGTATTTT
TRBV3-1	TRBD1	TRBJ2-5	-	CASSQVGTGAPQETQYF	TGTGCCAGCAGCCAAGTCGGGACAGGGGCCCCTCAAGAGACCCAGTACTTC
TRBV2	TRBD1	TRBJ2-7	-	CASSRQGGRYEQYF	TGTGCCAGCAGTAGACAGGGCGGTAGATACGAGCAGTACTTC
TRBV12-3/TRBV12-4	-	TRBJ1-3	many	CASSRGSGGNTIYF	TGTGCCAGCAGCCGTGGCTCGGGGGGAAACACCATATATTTT
TRBV7-8	TRBD2	TRBJ2-7	few	CASSLPTGTSGYEQYF	TGTGCCAGCAGCCTGCCAACCGGGACTAGCGGATACGAGCAGTACTTC
TRBV6-5	TRBD1	TRBJ2-5	many	CASSQGVEETQYF	TGTGCCAGCAGCCAGGGGGTTGAGGAGACCCAGTACTTC
TRBV12-3/TRBV12-4	TRBD2	TRBJ2-2	-	CASSSSSGMGRTGELFF	TGTGCCAGCAGTTCCTCTAGCGGGATGGGGCGCACCGGGGAGCTGTTTTTT
TRBV29-1	-	TRBJ1-5	few	CSVALGGSSNQPQHF	TGCAGCGTTGCCTTGGGGGGGAGTAGCAATCAGCCCCAGCATTTT
TRBV7-2	TRBD2	TRBJ2-7	few	CASSQGLAGGEQYF	TGTGCCAGCAGCCAGGGACTAGCGGGAGGCGAGCAGTACTTC
TRBV7-2	-	TRBJ2-3	-	CASSFRAKGDTQYF	TGTGCCAGCAGCTTTAGAGCGAAGGGAGATACGCAGTATTTT
TRBV18	-	TRBJ2-3	many	CASSRAPDTQYF	TGTGCCAGCTCAAGAGCCCCAGATACGCAGTATTTT
TRBV5-1	-	TRBJ1-2	once	CASSLASEYGYTF	TGCGCCAGCAGCTTGGCATCAGAGTATGGCTACACCTTC